This T cell receptor (beta chain) was recovered during a study of neoadjuvant anti-PD-1 for oral cavity cancer. The junction had 4 bases not matched to a gene; V was cut back by 5 bases and J by 9 bases. The CDR3 length is 14 residues. Germline assignment: CDR1 SNHLY and CDR2 FYNNEI. As for this clone: What it binds is unknown.

Patients had newly diagnosed, untreated stage II-IVA oral cavity squamous cell carcinoma. Study-level findings and limits: PBMC Gini-index clonality exceeded responders' in non-responders post-nivolumab.

Sequencing used immunoSEQ multiplex PCR; TCRdb keeps in-frame clones, though not all of them. There are approximately 83,000 clones in the sample; roughly 80% occur only once, and 3% to 3.5% lies in the top ten. The rearrangement uses TRBV2 and TRBJ2-1, with 13 bases fitting TRBD2. Specimen: PBMCs, collected before nivolumab (anti-PD-1) treatment. The TCR sequence derives from a person aged 35 to 85 with oral cavity squamous cell carcinoma. The CDR3 DNA sequence: TGTGCCAGCAGTAAGACTAGCGGGAGGCTTGAGCAGTTCTTC. Protein product: CASSKTSGRLEQFF.